One sample yielded the 9 T cell receptor beta chains listed below, sequenced in a study of CD8+ T cells in alopecia areata. Treatment noted: oral pan-JAK inhibitor, 5-10 mg twice daily. After isolation, RNA underwent reverse transcription to generate cDNA as the sequencing template. Clones were read by immunoSEQ multiplex PCR, and TCRdb kept only the in-frame ones, dropping some. The table records about 74,000 clones, approximately 28% of them present only once. Sequencing was performed on CD8+ T cells sorted from blood, taken at week 4, from a patient treated with tofacitinib. The receptors derive from a human donor with alopecia areata.

The V call is TRBV30, the J call TRBJ2-5; no clear D gene. Germline lookup yields CDR1 GTSNPN and CDR2 SVGIG (reference sequence). V gave up 0 bases and J gave up 5 bases, with 7 bases separating them. The CDR3 length is 12 residues. The DNA for the CDR3 is TGTGCCTGGAGTGTACTTGAGGAGACCCAGTACTTC. This gives the protein CAWSVLEETQYF.

This clone was seen more than once but under ten times. This rearrangement joins TRBV29-1 to TRBJ1-2; D is unresolved. The CDR3 has 10 residues. Germline V gene data show CDR1 as SQVTM and CDR2 as ANQGSEA. Trimming stripped 7 bases from V and 3 bases from J, with 6 bases between. DNA for the CDR3: TGCAGCGCAGAAGACTATGGCTACACCTTC. Its translation: CSAEDYGYTF.

The DNA for the CDR3 is TGTGCCTGGAGCCGAGTAGATGGGGGAGGGCCCCCCTACGAGCAGTACTTC. It yields the protein CAWSRVDGGGPPYEQYF. The chain is built from TRBV30 and TRBJ2-7; the match to TRBD2 covers 7 bases. The CDR3 has 17 amino acids. In germline, CDR1 is GTSNPN, CDR2 SVGIG (reference sequence). V trimming: 3 bases; J trimming: 2 bases; junction bases outside the gene matches: 16.

This clone has a handful of counts. Here the CDR3 DNA reads TGCAGCGTTTACAAGGCCGGGGAGCTGTTTTTT. The encoded protein is CSVYKAGELFF. The V and J genes are TRBV29-1 and TRBJ2-2; no reliable D call. This CDR3 spans 11 amino acids. Deletions cut 5 bases from V and 6 bases from J, with 7 bases between. CDR1 is SQVTM and CDR2 is ANQGSEA in the germline V gene.

Only a few counts were recorded for this clone. The chain recombines TRBV27 with TRBJ2-2, with TRBD1 identical over 9 bases. The CDR3 has 16 residues. With V trimmed by 6 bases and J by 5 bases, 10 bases remained unmatched. From germline, CDR1 is MNHEY and CDR2 SMNVEV (reference sequence). CDR3 DNA sequence: TGTGCCAGCAGAGTTAAGGGGACAGGGCTGACCGGGGAGCTGTTTTTT. Translating gives CASRVKGTGLTGELFF.

The CDR3 DNA follows: TGTGCCAGCAGTGAAGCTTTTTGGCAGGGCAGAGAGACCCAGTACTTC. Protein: CASSEAFWQGRETQYF. The genes are TRBV6-1 and TRBJ2-5, with a weak D call TRBD1 (5 bases). V was trimmed by 0 bases and J by 4 bases, leaving 15 bases between them. The germline V gene has CDR1 MNHNS and CDR2 SASEGT. The CDR3 spans 16 residues.

The rearrangement links TRBV11-2 to TRBJ2-3; D is ambiguous. The CDR3 runs to 14 residues. Germline assignment: CDR1 SGHAT and CDR2 FQNNGV. V lost 2 bases and J lost 0, with 6 bases in between. The CDR3, as DNA: TGTGCCAGCAGCTTATCCCCGAGCACAGATACGCAGTATTTT. This sequence encodes CASSLSPSTDTQYF. The whole variable domain, remainder taken from reference TRBV11-2 and TRBJ2-3, is EAGVAQSPRYKIIEKRQSVAFWCNPISGHATLYWYQQILGQGPKLLIQFQNNGVVDDSQLPKDRFSAERLKGVDSTLKIQPAKLEDSAVYLCASSLSPSTDTQYFGPGTRLTVL.

CDR3 nucleotides: TGCAGCGTTGAAGAGCAGGGGGACGACAATGAGCAGTTCTTC. Protein: CSVEEQGDDNEQFF. The rearrangement joins TRBV29-1 to TRBJ2-1; TRBD1 agrees at 7 bases. The V gene end was trimmed by 0 bases and the J gene end by 5 bases; junction bases not matched to a gene: 4. The germline gives CDR1 SQVTM, CDR2 ANQGSEA. There are 14 residues in the CDR3.

This chain uses TRBV29-1 with TRBJ2-2; D may be TRBD1 (6 bases). The CDR3 length is 16 residues. Germline V CDR1 and CDR2: SQVTM, ANQGSEA. V was cut by 4 bases and J by 4 bases, with 19 bases left in between. In nucleotides, the CDR3 is TGCAGCGTTGGGGACACACTTAGAGGGTTCACCGGGGAGCTGTTTTTT. It translates to CSVGDTLRGFTGELFF.